This T cell receptor beta chain was captured in a study of beta chain features in type 1 diabetes. The study, taken as a whole, reports: Possible PCR preference for shorter templates applied equally to patients and controls.

CD4+ cells of the naive, central memory, regulatory and stem cell-like memory types were sorted via CD45RO/CCR7/CD25/CD127/CD95/CD27. Once sorted, every population was more than 98% pure. In the case of this clone: Its specificity is not known.

Since all of the isolated RNA was reverse transcribed, expressed TCRB transcripts were what got sequenced. Deep immunoSEQ sequencing covered naive, central memory and regulatory T cell samples. This table comes from immunoSEQ multiplex PCR, and its TCRdb copy is limited to in-frame clones, with some not included. This repertoire shows 130,000 to 150,000 clones, 6.9% found once; its top ten account for 1.4%. The sequence came from a woman in her 30s in good health. The specimen was central memory CD4+ T cells from blood.

The CDR3 sequence is CASSLGDAGAYGYTF. The CDR3 DNA is TGCGCCAGCAGCTTGGGGGATGCTGGGGCCTATGGCTACACCTTC. The chain is built from TRBV5-1 and TRBJ1-2, with D maybe TRBD1 (5 bases). Trimming pared 0 bases from V and 4 bases from J, leaving 13 bases between. Germline lookup yields CDR1 SGHRS and CDR2 YFSETQ. The CDR3 covers 15 residues. Combining the CDR3 with reference TRBV5-1 and TRBJ1-2 gives the whole variable domain KAGVTQTPRYLIKTRGQQVTLSCSPISGHRSVSWYQQTPGQGLQFLFEYFSETQRNKGNFPGRFSGRQFSNSRSEMNVSTLELGDSALYLCASSLGDAGAYGYTFGSGTRLTVV.